This TCR beta chain came from a study of T cell responses to AZD1222 COVID-19 vaccine. Overall study results and limits: Donors were mostly white British, more females; clonal diversity possibly underestimated.

Comment on this clone: The antigen is unknown.

The method was immunoSEQ multiplex PCR; TCRdb's version includes in-frame clones alone and lacks a portion of them. The repertoire has approximately 150,000 clones, 70% to 90% of them found once; the top ten carry about 4.7%. Germline V lookup: CDR1 SGDLS, CDR2 YYNGEE. The ends were cut back, 0 bases at V and 0 bases at J, with 7 bases in the middle. This CDR3 has 15 amino acids. The receptor's source is an adult in good health. The genes are TRBV9 and TRBJ1-3; D is ambiguous. Source: peripheral blood, taken on day 0 of AZD1222 vaccination. The CDR3 reads CASSVVGSSGNTIYF. The CDR3 bases are TGTGCCAGCAGCGTAGTTGGGAGCTCTGGAAACACCATATATTTT.